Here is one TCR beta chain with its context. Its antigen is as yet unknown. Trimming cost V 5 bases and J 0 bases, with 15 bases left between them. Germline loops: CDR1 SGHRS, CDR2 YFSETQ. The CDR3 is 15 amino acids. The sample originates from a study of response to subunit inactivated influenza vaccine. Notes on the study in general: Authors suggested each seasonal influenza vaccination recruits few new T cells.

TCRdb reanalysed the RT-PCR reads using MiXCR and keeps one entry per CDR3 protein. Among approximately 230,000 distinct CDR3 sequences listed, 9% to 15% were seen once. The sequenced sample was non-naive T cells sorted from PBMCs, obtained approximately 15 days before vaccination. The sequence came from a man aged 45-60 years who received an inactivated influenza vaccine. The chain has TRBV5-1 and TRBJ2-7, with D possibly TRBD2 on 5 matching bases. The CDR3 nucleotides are TGCGCCAGCAGTTCGAACCCGGGAAACTCCTACGAGCAGTACTTC. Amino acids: CASSSNPGNSYEQYF.